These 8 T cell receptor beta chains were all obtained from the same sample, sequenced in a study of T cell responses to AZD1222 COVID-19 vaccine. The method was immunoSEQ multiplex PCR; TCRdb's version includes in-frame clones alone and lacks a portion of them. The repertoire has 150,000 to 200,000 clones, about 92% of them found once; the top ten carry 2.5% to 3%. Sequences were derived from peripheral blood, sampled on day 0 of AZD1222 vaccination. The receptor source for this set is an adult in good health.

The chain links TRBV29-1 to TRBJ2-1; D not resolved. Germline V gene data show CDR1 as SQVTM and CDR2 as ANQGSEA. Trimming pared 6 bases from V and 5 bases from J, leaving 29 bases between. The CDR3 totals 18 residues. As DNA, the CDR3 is TGCAGCGTCCCAAGCTCCCGTAAGGGCGGACCTAGGGACAATGAGCAGTTCTTC. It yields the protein CSVPSSRKGGPRDNEQFF.

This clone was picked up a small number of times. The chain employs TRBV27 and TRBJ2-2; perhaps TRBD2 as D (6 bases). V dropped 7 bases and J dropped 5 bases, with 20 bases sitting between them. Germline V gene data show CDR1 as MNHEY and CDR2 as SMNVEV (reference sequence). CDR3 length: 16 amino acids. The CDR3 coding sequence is TGTGCCAGCACCCTAGTGGGGGGAGGCGGGACCGGGGAGCTGTTTTTT. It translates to CASTLVGGGGTGELFF.

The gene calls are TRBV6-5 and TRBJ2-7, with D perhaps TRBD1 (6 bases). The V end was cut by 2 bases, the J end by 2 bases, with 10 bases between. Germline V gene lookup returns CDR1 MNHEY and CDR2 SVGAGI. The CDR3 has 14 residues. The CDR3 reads CASSYGTRTYEQYF. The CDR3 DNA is TGTGCCAGCAGTTACGGGACACGGACCTACGAGCAGTACTTC.

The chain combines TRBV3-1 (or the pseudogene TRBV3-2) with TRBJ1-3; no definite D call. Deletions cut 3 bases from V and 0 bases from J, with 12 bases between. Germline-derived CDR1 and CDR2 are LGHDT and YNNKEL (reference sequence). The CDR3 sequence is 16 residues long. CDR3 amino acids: CASSQVTAVSGNTIYF. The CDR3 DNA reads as TGTGCCAGCAGCCAGGTAACAGCCGTCTCTGGAAACACCATATATTTT.

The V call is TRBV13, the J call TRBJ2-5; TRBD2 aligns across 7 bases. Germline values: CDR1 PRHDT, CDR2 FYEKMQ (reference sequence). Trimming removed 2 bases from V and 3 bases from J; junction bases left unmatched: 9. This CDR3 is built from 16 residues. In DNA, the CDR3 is TGTGCCAGCAGCTTATGGGGAGGGGCAGAGAAAGAGACCCAGTACTTC. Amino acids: CASSLWGGAEKETQYF.

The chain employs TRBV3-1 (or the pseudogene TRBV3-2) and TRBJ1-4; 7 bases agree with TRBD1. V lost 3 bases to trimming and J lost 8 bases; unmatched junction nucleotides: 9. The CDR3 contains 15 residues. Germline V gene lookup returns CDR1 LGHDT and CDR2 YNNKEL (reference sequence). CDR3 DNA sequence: TGTGCCAGCAGCCAGACTACAGGGGTAGGCGAAAAACTGTTTTTT. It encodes CASSQTTGVGEKLFF.

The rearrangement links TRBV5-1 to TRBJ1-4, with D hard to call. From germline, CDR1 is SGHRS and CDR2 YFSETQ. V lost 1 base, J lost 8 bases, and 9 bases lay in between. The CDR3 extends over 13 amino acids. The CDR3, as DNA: TGCGCCAGCAGCTTGATTGGGGTAGAAAAACTGTTTTTT. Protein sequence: CASSLIGVEKLFF.

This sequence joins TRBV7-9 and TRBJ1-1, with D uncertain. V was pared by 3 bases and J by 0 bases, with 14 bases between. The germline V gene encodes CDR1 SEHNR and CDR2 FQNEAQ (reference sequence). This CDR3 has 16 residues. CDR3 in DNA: TGTGCCAGCAGCTTGGTCAATGGTGGGTTGAACACTGAAGCTTTCTTT. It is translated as CASSLVNGGLNTEAFF.